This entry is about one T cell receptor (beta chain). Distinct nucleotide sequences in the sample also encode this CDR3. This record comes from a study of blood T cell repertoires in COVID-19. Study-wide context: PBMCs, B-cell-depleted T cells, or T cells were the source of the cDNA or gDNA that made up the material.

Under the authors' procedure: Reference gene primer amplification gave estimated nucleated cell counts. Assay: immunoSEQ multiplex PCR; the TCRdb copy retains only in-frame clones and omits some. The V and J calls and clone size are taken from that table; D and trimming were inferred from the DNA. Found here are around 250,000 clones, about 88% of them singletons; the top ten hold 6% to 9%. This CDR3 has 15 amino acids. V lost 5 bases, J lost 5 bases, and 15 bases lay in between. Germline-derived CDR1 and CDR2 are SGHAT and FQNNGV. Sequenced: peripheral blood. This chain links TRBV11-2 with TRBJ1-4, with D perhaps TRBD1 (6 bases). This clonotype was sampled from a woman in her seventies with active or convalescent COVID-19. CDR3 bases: TGTGCCAGCAGCCCCCAGGGGACCACGAATGAAAAACTGTTTTTT. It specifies CASSPQGTTNEKLFF.